The present TCR beta chain was sequenced within a study of CXCR3-negative and CXCR3-positive naive CD8 T cells. The wider study: Libraries each contributed about 1.5 +/- 0.3 million TRB reads, for around 140 million in total. Study-wide findings and caveats: CXCR3-positive naive cells carried more hydrophobic TRB CDR3s than CXCR3-negative naive cells did.

As to this clonotype: Antigen: not known.

Naivety in CD8+ T cells corresponded to a CD45RO-CCR7+CD27+CD95- phenotype. Libraries of TRB cDNA were made by 5' RACE and carried UMIs. TCRdb reprocessed the 5' RACE reads, keeping one entry per CDR3 protein, no DNA. The listing records approximately 58,000 distinct CDR3 sequences. Germline assignment: CDR1 SEHNR and CDR2 FQNEAQ (reference sequence). CDR3 length equals 15 residues. The sequenced sample was naive CXCR3- CD8+ T cells from blood. Subset defined: CD45RO-CCR7+CD27+CD95- naive CD8+ T cells lacking CXCR3 (TNR3-). The V call is TRBV7-9, the J call TRBJ2-7; TCRdb calls TRBD1, which cannot be checked without DNA. This TCR was recovered from a human donor in good health. Some clones in this sample may be carry-over from other donors' samples. CDR3 sequence reads: CASSPRDRVAYEQYF.